The 25 T cell receptor beta chains below all came from one sample that was sequenced in a study of Ad26.COV2.S vaccination and SARS-CoV-2 variants. Sequenced by immunoSEQ multiplex PCR; TCRdb stores in-frame clones only, minus some. The repertoire consists of 46,000 or so clones, with about 83% occurring once and the leading ten covering around 47%. The sample consisted of peripheral blood, taken after recovery from COVID-19. Receptor source: a human donor who had recovered from COVID-19.

The chain recombines TRBV24-1 with TRBJ1-4; D remains ambiguous. Deletions cut 3 bases from V and 7 bases from J, with 14 bases between. Germline CDR1 and CDR2: KGHDR and SFDVKD. This CDR3 is built from 15 residues. CDR3 in DNA: TGTGCCACCAGTGATCGGAGGACCGTTGGTGAAAAACTGTTTTTT. It yields the protein CATSDRRTVGEKLFF.

This chain links TRBV27 with TRBJ1-2, with a tentative D call TRBD1 (5 bases). Germline V CDR1 and CDR2: MNHEY, SMNVEV (reference sequence). This CDR3 has 16 residues. V gave up 3 bases and J gave up 8 bases, with 22 bases separating them. The CDR3 bases are TGTGCCAGCAGTTTCTTAGGTCCCACAGGATCCGTAGGCTACACCTTC. Protein product: CASSFLGPTGSVGYTF.

This chain connects TRBV5-1 to TRBJ1-1, with 9 bases aligning to TRBD1. CDR1 is SGHRS and CDR2 is YFSETQ in the germline V gene. V lost 4 bases to trimming and J lost 2 bases; unmatched junction nucleotides: 6. There are 15 residues in the CDR3. The CDR3 is CASSGGDRVNTEAFF. In nucleotides, the CDR3 is TGCGCCAGCAGCGGGGGGGACAGGGTCAACACTGAAGCTTTCTTT.

The genes are TRBV11-2 and TRBJ2-2, with D perhaps TRBD2 (5 bases). CDR3 size: 13 residues. Germline CDR1 SGHAT, CDR2 FQNNGV. The germline V and J ends were trimmed by 7 bases and 3 bases, with 9 bases remaining between them. In nucleotides, the CDR3 is TGTGCCAGCACGGGGTTTGACACCGGGGAGCTGTTTTTT. The encoded protein is CASTGFDTGELFF. The full variable domain, completed using reference TRBV11-2 and TRBJ2-2, is EAGVAQSPRYKIIEKRQSVAFWCNPISGHATLYWYQQILGQGPKLLIQFQNNGVVDDSQLPKDRFSAERLKGVDSTLKIQPAKLEDSAVYLCASTGFDTGELFFGEGSRLTVL.

The V gene is TRBV10-3, the J gene TRBJ1-4; D gene uncertain. This CDR3 spans 12 amino acids. Looked up from germline, CDR1 is ENHRY and CDR2 is SYGVKD. Trimming removed 6 bases at V and 8 bases at J, with 10 bases between. The CDR3 sequence is CAISDRGEKLFF. CDR3 sequence (DNA): TGTGCCATCAGCGACCGAGGGGAAAAACTGTTTTTT.

The J gene is TRBJ1-4, the V gene TRBV7-6; 9 bases align to TRBD1. Germline trimming cut 2 bases from V and 6 bases from J; bases unmatched to any gene: 4. The CDR3 sequence is 15 residues long. CDR1 is SGHVS, CDR2 FNYEAQ, per germline. This CDR3 reads CASSLRGTGHEKLFF. CDR3 DNA: TGTGCCAGCAGCTTAAGGGGGACAGGGCATGAAAAACTGTTTTTT.

The chain couples TRBV21-1 to TRBJ1-5. TRBV21-1 is a pseudogene. CDR3 length: 15 amino acids. The CDR3 sequence is CASSKVRGSNQPQHF. In nucleotides, the CDR3 is TGTGCCAGCAGCAAAGTTAGAGGTAGCAATCAGCCCCAGCATTTT.

This clone appeared a few times. The chain recombines TRBV6-5 with TRBJ1-6, with D perhaps TRBD1 (5 bases). The germline gives CDR1 MNHEY, CDR2 SVGAGI. The V and J ends lost 2 bases and 8 bases respectively, with 7 bases between them. The length of the CDR3 is 13 residues. DNA for the CDR3: TGTGCCAGCAGTTACCAAGGGGATTCACCCCTCCACTTT. Amino acids: CASSYQGDSPLHF.

This clone was seen once. The rearrangement links TRBV6-2 or TRBV6-3 to TRBJ2-1, with TRBD2 matching over 8 bases. The CDR3 totals 17 residues. CDR1 MNHEY and CDR2 SVGEGT come from the germline V gene. V lost 0 bases to trimming and J lost 2 bases; unmatched junction nucleotides: 6. This CDR3 is CASSYSRAGAPYNEQFF. The DNA for the CDR3 is TGTGCCAGCAGTTACTCCCGAGCGGGAGCTCCCTACAATGAGCAGTTCTTC.

This clone appeared a single time. The chain joins TRBV5-1 to TRBJ1-1; D unresolved. In germline, CDR1 is SGHRS, CDR2 YFSETQ. The CDR3 is 12 amino acids. V shed 4 bases and J shed 4 bases, with 8 bases lying between them. For the CDR3, the DNA is TGCGCCAGCAGCGAAGGTCTCACTGAAGCTTTCTTT. Protein sequence: CASSEGLTEAFF.

V and J are TRBV11-2 and TRBJ1-1, with D uncertain. Germline V gives CDR1 SGHAT, CDR2 FQNNGV. Trimming removed 2 bases at V and 5 bases at J, with 3 bases between. The CDR3 is 11 residues long. DNA for the CDR3: TGTGCCAGCAGCTTACTGACTGAAGCTTTCTTT. This gives the protein CASSLLTEAFF.

The V call is TRBV9, the J call TRBJ1-1, with 7 nucleotides matching TRBD1. The junction had 7 bases not matched to a gene; V was cut back by 1 base and J by 7 bases. This CDR3 spans 14 amino acids. Germline loops: CDR1 SGDLS, CDR2 YYNGEE. The CDR3 DNA is TGTGCCAGCAGCGTACACAGGGGAAACGGTGAAGCTTTCTTT. Translation gives CASSVHRGNGEAFF.

J is TRBJ2-7 and V is TRBV3-1 (or the pseudogene TRBV3-2); D ambiguous. The germline V and J ends were trimmed by 4 bases and 6 bases, with 10 bases remaining between them. Looked up from germline, CDR1 is LGHDT and CDR2 is YNNKEL (reference sequence). The CDR3 consists of 12 residues. The CDR3 sequence is CASSPTSLEQYF. The CDR3 nucleotides read TGTGCCAGCAGCCCCACCTCCCTCGAGCAGTACTTC.

This chain uses TRBV28 with TRBJ2-1; D might be TRBD2 (5 bases). Germline lookup yields CDR1 MDHEN and CDR2 SYDVKM. Trimming stripped 2 bases from V and 6 bases from J, with 14 bases between. The CDR3 length is 15 residues. The CDR3 reads CASSLQPFGGNEQFF. CDR3 DNA: TGTGCCAGCAGTTTACAGCCTTTCGGAGGCAATGAGCAGTTCTTC.

The gene calls are TRBV9 and TRBJ2-3; D gene ambiguous. The V end lost 0 bases, the J end lost 3 bases, and 5 bases lay between the germline ends. Germline V gives CDR1 SGDLS, CDR2 YYNGEE. CDR3 length: 13 amino acids. The CDR3 bases are TGTGCCAGCAGCGTAGGGGCAACAGATACGCAGTATTTT. Its protein is CASSVGATDTQYF.

The J gene is TRBJ2-2, the V gene TRBV4-2, with D possibly being TRBD2 (6 bases). The V end lost 2 bases, the J end lost 3 bases, and 10 bases lay between the germline ends. This CDR3 spans 15 amino acids. Germline CDR1 reads LGHNA; CDR2 reads YNFKEQ. CDR3 protein: CASSQPPGDTGELFF. DNA of the CDR3: TGTGCCAGCAGCCAACCCCCGGGGGACACCGGGGAGCTGTTTTTT.

The chain carries TRBV7-9 and TRBJ1-5; TRBD1 might be the D (6 bases). Germline CDR1 SEHNR, CDR2 FQNEAQ (reference sequence). V shed 4 bases and J shed 9 bases, with 25 bases lying between them. CDR3 length: 17 amino acids. The CDR3 DNA follows: TGTGCCAGCAGCTCAGGACGGGCACAGGGACGGGGGGGGCCCCAGCATTTT. This codes for CASSSGRAQGRGGPQHF.

The chain links TRBV20-1 to TRBJ2-5; perhaps TRBD2 as D (7 bases). This CDR3 spans 13 amino acids. Per germline, CDR1 DFQATT and CDR2 SNEGSKA (reference sequence). V dropped 3 bases and J dropped 5 bases, with 13 bases sitting between them. Here the CDR3 DNA reads TGCAGTGCTAGTCCGGGGGGCAGGGAGACCCAGTACTTC. Protein: CSASPGGRETQYF.

The chain has TRBV21-1 and TRBJ1-4; the D call TRBD1 from the table was never checked on the DNA. TRBV21-1 is noted as a pseudogene. The CDR3 contains 16 residues. The CDR3 region has the DNA TGTGCCAGCAGCAAAGAGGACAGGGGGCTCGATGAAAAACTGTTTTTT. It is translated as CASSKEDRGLDEKLFF.

The rearrangement links TRBV18 to TRBJ1-2, with D perhaps TRBD1 (5 bases). V was trimmed by 4 bases and J by 3 bases, leaving 12 bases between them. CDR3 length: 14 amino acids. Looked up from germline, CDR1 is KGHSH and CDR2 is LQKENI. CDR3 sequence: CASSLGRDDYGYTF. The CDR3 DNA reads TGTGCCAGCTCACTGGGTAGGGACGACTATGGCTACACCTTC.

This chain connects TRBV27 to TRBJ1-1, with D possibly being TRBD1 (5 bases). The CDR3 contains 11 residues. The germline V gene has CDR1 MNHEY and CDR2 SMNVEV (reference sequence). Trimming cost V 4 bases and J 5 bases, with 5 bases left between them. CDR3 in DNA: TGTGCCAGCAGTTGGGGGACTGAAGCTTTCTTT. The encoded protein is CASSWGTEAFF.

The chain recombines TRBV5-1 with TRBJ2-3; D assignment may be TRBD1 or TRBD2 (6 bases each). V dropped 4 bases and J dropped 6 bases, with 18 bases sitting between them. The CDR3 loop spans 15 amino acids. Per the germline V gene, CDR1 is SGHRS and CDR2 is YFSETQ. For the CDR3, the DNA is TGCGCCAGCAGCGTGGGGGGCGGACCAGGGGATACGCAGTATTTT. It encodes CASSVGGGPGDTQYF.

This clone appeared once. The chain employs TRBV27 and TRBJ2-1, with TRBD2 matching 10 bases. V shed 0 bases, J shed 3 bases, and the junction held 14 bases outside the gene matches. Germline V lookup: CDR1 MNHEY, CDR2 SMNVEV (reference sequence). The CDR3 consists of 20 residues. In DNA, the CDR3 is TGTGCCAGCAGTTTATCGGCCGGGACTAGCGCCATATCAAACTACAATGAGCAGTTCTTC. Protein product: CASSLSAGTSAISNYNEQFF.

V gene TRBV11-2 combines with J gene TRBJ2-2, with TRBD1 matching 12 bases. Germline values: CDR1 SGHAT, CDR2 FQNNGV. There are 16 residues in the CDR3. The junction had 7 bases not matched to a gene; V was cut back by 5 bases and J by 6 bases. The CDR3 bases are TGTGCCAGCAGCCAACGGGACAGGGGGCGCCCCGGGGAGCTGTTTTTT. Its translation: CASSQRDRGRPGELFF.

The chain employs TRBV2 and TRBJ2-1; possibly TRBD2 for D (5 bases). The CDR3 length is 12 residues. Per germline, CDR1 SNHLY and CDR2 FYNNEI. V was shortened by 2 bases and J by 12 bases, with 11 bases between the two germline ends. The CDR3: CASSEFLRGQFF. In DNA form, the CDR3 reads TGTGCCAGCAGTGAATTTCTCCGGGGGCAGTTCTTC.